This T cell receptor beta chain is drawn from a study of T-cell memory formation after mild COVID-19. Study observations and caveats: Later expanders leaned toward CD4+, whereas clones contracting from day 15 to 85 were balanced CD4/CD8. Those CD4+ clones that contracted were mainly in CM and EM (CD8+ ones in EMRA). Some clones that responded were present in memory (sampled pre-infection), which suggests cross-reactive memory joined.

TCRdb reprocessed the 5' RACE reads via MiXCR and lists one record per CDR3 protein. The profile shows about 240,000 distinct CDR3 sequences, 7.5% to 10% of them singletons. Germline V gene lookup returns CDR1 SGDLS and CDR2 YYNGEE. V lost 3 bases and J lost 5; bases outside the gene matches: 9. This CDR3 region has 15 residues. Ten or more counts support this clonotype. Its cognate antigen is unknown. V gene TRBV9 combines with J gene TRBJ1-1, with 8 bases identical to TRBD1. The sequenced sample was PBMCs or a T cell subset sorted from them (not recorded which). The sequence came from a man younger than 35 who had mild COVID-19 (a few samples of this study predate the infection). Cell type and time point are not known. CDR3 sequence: CASSAVDRGWTEAFF. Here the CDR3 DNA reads TGTGCCAGCAGCGCCGTCGACAGGGGTTGGACTGAAGCTTTCTTT.